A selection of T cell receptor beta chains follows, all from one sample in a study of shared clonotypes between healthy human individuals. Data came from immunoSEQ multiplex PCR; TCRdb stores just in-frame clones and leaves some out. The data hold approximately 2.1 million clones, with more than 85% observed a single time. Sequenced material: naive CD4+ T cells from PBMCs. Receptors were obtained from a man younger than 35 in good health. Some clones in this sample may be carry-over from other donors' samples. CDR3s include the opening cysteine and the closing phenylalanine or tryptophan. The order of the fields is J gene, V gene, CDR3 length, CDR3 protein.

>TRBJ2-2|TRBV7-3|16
CASSPPRGPYTGELFF
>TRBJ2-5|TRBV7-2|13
CASRGLAGYEQYF
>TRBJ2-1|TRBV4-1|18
CASSPPLGDPRGAGGQFF
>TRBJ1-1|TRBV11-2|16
CASSQRGRRLNTEAFF
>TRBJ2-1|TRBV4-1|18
CASSQGLAGLATYNEQFF
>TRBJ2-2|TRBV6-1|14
CASRRLPNTGELFF
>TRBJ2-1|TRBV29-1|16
CSDRLFLGQGGDEQFF
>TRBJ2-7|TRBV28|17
CASSASTGTRFSYEQYF
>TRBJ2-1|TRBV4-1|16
CASSHWGLAGYNEQFF
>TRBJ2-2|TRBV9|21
CASSPTGGREDPFSEGGELFF
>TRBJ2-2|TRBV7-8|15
CASSGMAQGPGELFF
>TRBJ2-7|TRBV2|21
CASRRWTSGRAKYSDSYEQYF
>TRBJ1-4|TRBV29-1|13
CSVLRDLNEKLFF
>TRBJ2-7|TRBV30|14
CAWKLREGRMEQYF
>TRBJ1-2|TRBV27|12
CASSRRQAGYTF
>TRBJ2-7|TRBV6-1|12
CASRLTRYEQYF
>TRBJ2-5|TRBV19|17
CASSMRGPGQGRETQYF
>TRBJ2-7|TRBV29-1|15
CSVGRVGQGDLEQYF
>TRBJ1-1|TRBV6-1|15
CASSAQQALSTEAFF
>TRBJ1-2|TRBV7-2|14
CASSLRDRNYGYTF
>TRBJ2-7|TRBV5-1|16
CASSLSGAGRVYEQYF
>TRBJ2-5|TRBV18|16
CASSKFTSGLQETQYF
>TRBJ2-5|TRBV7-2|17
CASSSSNSRGWQETQYF
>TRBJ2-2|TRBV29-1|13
CSGSRESTGELFF
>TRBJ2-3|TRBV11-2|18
CASSHGVVLAGGTDTQYF
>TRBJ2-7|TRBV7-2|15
CASSLDGTSTYEQYF
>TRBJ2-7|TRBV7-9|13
CASSPGTSYEQYF
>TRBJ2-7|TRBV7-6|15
CASSPLDGASYEQYF
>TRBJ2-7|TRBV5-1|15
CASSPTAGKRGEQYF
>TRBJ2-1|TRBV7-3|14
CASSLAGDNNEQFF
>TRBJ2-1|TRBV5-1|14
CASSMDRGRLEQFF
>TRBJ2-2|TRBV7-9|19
CASSLGAGTARANTGELFF
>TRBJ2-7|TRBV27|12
CASSFPGREQYF
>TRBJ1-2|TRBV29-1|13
CSVGAEFNYGYTF
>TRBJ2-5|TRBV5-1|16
CASSLGTGGVEETQYF
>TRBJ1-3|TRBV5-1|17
CASSPTEGESSGNTIYF
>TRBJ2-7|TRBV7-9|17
CASSVSGLAGVRYEQYF
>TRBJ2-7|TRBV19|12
CASSRGPWEQYF
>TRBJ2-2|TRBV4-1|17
CASSQGGGPANTGELFF
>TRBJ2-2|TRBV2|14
CASSDYLNTGELFF
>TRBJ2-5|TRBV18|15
CASSLRTAKKETQYF
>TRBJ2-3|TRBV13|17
CASSTRRLAGASDTQYF
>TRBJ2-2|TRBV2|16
CASSESIRGSTGELFF
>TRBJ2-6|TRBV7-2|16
CASSSVQGTGANVLTF
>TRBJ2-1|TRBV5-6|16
CASSSRGTSGLNEQFF
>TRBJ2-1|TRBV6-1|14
CASRDRYPDNEQFF